These 25 T cell receptor beta chains were sequenced from one sample in a study of neurological immune-mediated disorders. Using its own MiXCR run on the 5' RACE reads, TCRdb lists one record per CDR3 protein. The sample consists of some 22,000 distinct CDR3 sequences, 15% to 20% of them appearing once. Sequenced material: CD8+ T cells from blood. These receptors were taken from a young woman with multiple sclerosis.

This clonotype was seen repeatedly, ten times or more. This chain joins TRBV25-1 and TRBJ1-2; D not resolved. CDR3 size: 18 residues. CDR1 and CDR2 (germline): MGHDK, SYGVNS. Deletions cut 4 bases from V and 0 bases from J, with 21 bases between. The CDR3 DNA reads as TGTGCCAGCAGTGGGGGAGGTCGGGCAGAGAATACTAACTATGGCTACACCTTC. Residues: CASSGGGRAENTNYGYTF.

The genes are TRBV29-1 and TRBJ2-3; D may be TRBD1 or TRBD2 (5 bases each). Deletions cut 4 bases from V and 4 bases from J, with 18 bases between. The germline gives CDR1 SQVTM, CDR2 ANQGSEA. CDR3 size: 15 residues. The CDR3 nucleotides read TGCAGCGTTGGGGTCAGTGAGGGGTCGTCAGATACGCAGTATTTT. Translation gives CSVGVSEGSSDTQYF.

This CDR3 reads CASSLATSGRKNEQFF. The CDR3 DNA is TGCGCCAGCAGCTTGGCCACTAGCGGGAGGAAAAATGAGCAGTTCTTC. The chain couples TRBV5-1 to TRBJ2-1; the match to TRBD2 covers 12 bases. This CDR3 spans 16 amino acids. Trimming took 0 bases from V and 7 from J; bases not matched to a gene: 5. Germline CDR1 is SGHRS and CDR2 is YFSETQ.

This clonotype was picked up many times. The chain uses TRBV27 and TRBJ2-1; TRBD2 agrees at 9 bases. Per germline, CDR1 MNHEY and CDR2 SMNVEV (reference sequence). CDR3 length: 19 residues. With 5 bases clipped from V and 3 bases from J, the junction kept 17 bases outside the gene matches. Written as DNA, the CDR3 is TGTGCCAGCAGTGGCTACGGTAGACTAGCGGAGACTGTCTACAATGAGCAGTTCTTC. Its translation: CASSGYGRLAETVYNEQFF.

Ten or more counts support this clonotype. The V and J genes are TRBV29-1 and TRBJ2-3, with D perhaps TRBD1 or TRBD2 (5 bases each). CDR1 SQVTM and CDR2 ANQGSEA come from the germline V gene. This CDR3 is built from 15 residues. V was shortened by 3 bases and J by 0 bases, with 13 bases between the two germline ends. Written as DNA, the CDR3 is TGCAGCGTTGACCGGGACGGTGCTAGCACAGATACGCAGTATTTT. Its translation is CSVDRDGASTDTQYF.

This clonotype was observed at least ten times. The chain joins TRBV5-1 to TRBJ2-1; D assignment may be TRBD1 or TRBD2 (5 bases each). V lost 4 bases and J 4 bases, leaving 21 bases between the germline ends. The germline V gene has CDR1 SGHRS and CDR2 YFSETQ. The CDR3 spans 17 residues. CDR3 DNA: TGCGCCAGCAGCACACTTCTACAGGTCGGGAAGTACAATGAGCAGTTCTTC. Protein sequence: CASSTLLQVGKYNEQFF.

This clonotype was counted many times. V usage is TRBV20-1 and J usage is TRBJ2-5, with 7 bases that match TRBD2. This CDR3 has 16 residues. J was trimmed by 2 bases and V by 2 bases; bases with no gene match: 11. Germline assignment: CDR1 DFQATT and CDR2 SNEGSKA (reference sequence). This CDR3 reads CSARRRLGLEQETQYF. The CDR3 coding sequence is TGCAGTGCTAGACGCCGCCTCGGACTAGAACAAGAGACCCAGTACTTC.

This clonotype has a count of ten or more. The chain combines TRBV12-3 or TRBV12-4 with TRBJ2-7, with D unresolved. The V end was cut by 1 base, the J end by 0 bases, with 7 bases between. The CDR3 covers 14 residues. The CDR3 nucleotides read TGTGCCAGCAGTTTAGGAGGAAGCTCCTACGAGCAGTACGTC. As protein: CASSLGGSSYEQYV.

There are many counts of this clonotype. The V call is TRBV27, the J call TRBJ1-5; 8 nucleotides line up with TRBD1. The germline V gene has CDR1 MNHEY and CDR2 SMNVEV (reference sequence). Trimming removed 1 base from V and 0 bases from J; junction bases left unmatched: 2. The CDR3 totals 16 residues. In nucleotides, the CDR3 is TGTGCCAGCAGTTTATGGGGACAGGATAGCAATCAGCCCCAGCATTTT. Its protein is CASSLWGQDSNQPQHF.

This clonotype was detected many times. This chain uses TRBV10-3 with TRBJ2-5, with unresolved D. Germline V gene data show CDR1 as ENHRY and CDR2 as SYGVKD. This CDR3 is 13 amino acids long. The V gene lost 0 bases and the J gene lost 4 bases, with 6 bases spanning the gap. In nucleotides, the CDR3 is TGTGCCATCAGTGAGTCTTGGCCAGAGACCCAGTACTTC. Protein: CAISESWPETQYF.

This clonotype was found many times. This chain connects TRBV20-1 to TRBJ2-1, with D possibly being TRBD2 (6 bases). CDR3 length: 12 residues. The germline CDR1 and CDR2 sequences are DFQATT and SNEGSKA (reference sequence). This CDR3 reads CSPWDSYNEQFF. The CDR3 bases are TGCAGCCCCTGGGACTCATACAATGAGCAGTTCTTC.

This clonotype was observed many times. This chain joins TRBV7-9 and TRBJ2-1; unclear D gene. With 2 bases removed from V and 8 bases from J, the gap between germline ends came to 4 bases. Germline-derived CDR1 and CDR2 are SEHNR and FQNEAQ (reference sequence). The CDR3 sequence is 11 residues long. The CDR3 spells CASSLLDEQFF. The DNA of the CDR3 is TGTGCCAGCAGCTTACTAGATGAGCAGTTCTTC.

This clonotype occurred many times. The chain uses TRBV28 and TRBJ2-1; tentatively, D is TRBD1 or TRBD2 (5 bases each). The V and J ends lost 3 bases and 0 bases respectively, with 12 bases between them. The CDR3 is made up of 16 amino acids. CDR1 and CDR2 from the germline V gene are MDHEN and SYDVKM. The CDR3 here is CASSFEWGSSYNEQFF. The CDR3 bases are TGTGCCAGCAGTTTTGAATGGGGGAGCTCCTACAATGAGCAGTTCTTC. Complete variable domain (other parts from reference TRBV28 and TRBJ2-1): DVKVTQSSRYLVKRTGEKVFLECVQDMDHENMFWYRQDPGLGLRLIYFSYDVKMKEKGDIPEGYSVSREKKERFSLILESASTNQTSMYLCASSFEWGSSYNEQFFGPGTRLTVL.

In its sample, this clonotype was seen many times. The chain carries TRBV4-2 and TRBJ1-1, with 8 bases identical to TRBD1. The junction had 12 bases not matched to a gene; V was cut back by 5 bases and J by 10 bases. The germline V gene encodes CDR1 LGHNA and CDR2 YNFKEQ. This CDR3 region has 14 residues. DNA for the CDR3: TGTGCCAGCAGCGACAGTCAGGGGGCGCGATCAGCTTTCTTT. Translating it yields CASSDSQGARSAFF.

Relative to its sample, this clonotype is medium-sized. This sequence joins TRBV9 and TRBJ2-3, with TRBD2 matching over 12 bases. The CDR3 contains 16 residues. In germline, CDR1 is SGDLS, CDR2 YYNGEE. The J segment lost 4 bases and the V segment lost 3 bases, leaving 6 bases of the junction unmatched. The CDR3 loop reads CASSAPTSGRADTQYF. Written as DNA, the CDR3 is TGTGCCAGCAGCGCCCCGACTAGCGGGAGAGCAGATACGCAGTATTTT.

This clonotype has just a few counts. The chain is built from TRBV6-1 and TRBJ2-3, with a tentative D call TRBD2 (7 bases). V shed 3 bases and J shed 0 bases, with 13 bases lying between them. This CDR3 contains 16 residues. Germline CDR1 MNHNS, CDR2 SASEGT. CDR3 in amino acids: CASSDKAGASTDTQYF. CDR3 DNA: TGTGCCAGCAGTGATAAGGCGGGGGCGAGCACAGATACGCAGTATTTT.

This clonotype was counted a few times. The DNA for the CDR3 is TGTGCCAGCAGCCAGAACGATTATAGCGGGCAAGAGACCCAGTACTTC. Its translation: CASSQNDYSGQETQYF. V gene TRBV3-1 combines with J gene TRBJ2-5; 7 bases match TRBD2. This CDR3 has 16 amino acids. Germline V gene data show CDR1 as LGHDT and CDR2 as YNNKEL (reference sequence). Trimming took 3 bases from V and 2 from J; bases not matched to a gene: 9.

At least ten counts were recorded for this clonotype. The genes are TRBV20-1 and TRBJ1-4; tentative D call: TRBD1 (6 bases). Trimming took 2 bases from V and 8 from J, leaving 27 bases between them. The germline CDR1 and CDR2 sequences are DFQATT and SNEGSKA (reference sequence). The CDR3 is 18 residues long. The CDR3: CSARPEALNRVKEEKLFF. CDR3 in DNA: TGCAGTGCTAGACCGGAGGCCTTAAACAGGGTAAAGGAGGAAAAACTGTTTTTT.

This clonotype was detected ten times or more. The chain employs TRBV6-1 and TRBJ2-7, with TRBD1 identical over 7 bases. The CDR3 sequence is 17 residues long. Trimming took 0 bases from V and 2 from J; bases not matched to a gene: 10. The germline V gene encodes CDR1 MNHNS and CDR2 SASEGT. CDR3 coding DNA: TGTGCCAGCAGTGAAGCGCGGATGGGGGACAGCGCCTACGAGCAGTACTTC. Its protein is CASSEARMGDSAYEQYF.

This clonotype was seen many times. The CDR3 DNA reads as TGTGCCAGCAGCTCGCTCGGTAGCGGAAATAACCAAGAGACCCAGTACTTC. The encoded protein is CASSSLGSGNNQETQYF. The V gene is TRBV11-2, the J gene TRBJ2-5; D perhaps matches TRBD2 (6 bases). Germline V gene lookup returns CDR1 SGHAT and CDR2 FQNNGV. The V and J ends lost 4 bases and 0 bases respectively, with 18 bases between them. The CDR3 length is 17 residues.

This clonotype came up many times. The chain recombines TRBV6-2 or TRBV6-3 with TRBJ2-1; D is undetermined. V was trimmed by 2 bases and J by 7 bases, leaving 6 bases between them. The germline gives CDR1 MNHEY, CDR2 SVGEGT. The CDR3 is 12 residues long. The CDR3 coding sequence is TGTGCCAGCAGTTACCCATTAAATGAGCAGTTCTTC. The encoded protein is CASSYPLNEQFF.

This clonotype was recorded at least ten times. The rearrangement links TRBV12-3 or TRBV12-4 to TRBJ2-3; 8 positions agree with TRBD2. Trimming at V came to 7 bases and at J to 0 bases, leaving 3 bases not matched to a gene. The CDR3 has 14 residues. For the CDR3, the DNA is TGTGCCAGCAAAGTAGCGGGGAGCACAGATACGCAGTATTTT. Translation: CASKVAGSTDTQYF.

This clonotype qualifies as medium-sized. J is TRBJ2-7 and V is TRBV20-1, with a tentative D call TRBD1 (5 bases). Germline lookup yields CDR1 DFQATT and CDR2 SNEGSKA (reference sequence). This CDR3 spans 14 amino acids. V was pared by 0 bases and J by 1 base, with 10 bases between. The CDR3 sequence is CSARDMRQSYEQYF. CDR3 nucleotides: TGCAGTGCTAGAGATATGAGACAGTCCTACGAGCAGTACTTC.

The chain's CDR3 is CASSEPGLAAGHEQFF. The CDR3 nucleotides are TGCGCCAGCAGTGAGCCGGGACTAGCCGCTGGGCATGAGCAGTTCTTC. This chain connects TRBV10-2 to TRBJ2-1; the match to TRBD2 covers 9 bases. The J segment lost 8 bases and the V segment lost 2 bases, leaving 10 bases of the junction unmatched. The CDR3 has 16 residues. Germline CDR1 and CDR2: WSHSY and SAAADI.

This clonotype was observed at least ten times. The chain recombines TRBV20-1 with TRBJ2-1; 10 positions agree with TRBD2. Germline V lookup: CDR1 DFQATT, CDR2 SNEGSKA (reference sequence). V lost 6 bases to trimming and J lost 4 bases; unmatched junction nucleotides: 12. The CDR3 is made up of 16 amino acids. CDR3 sequence (DNA): TGCAGTGCCCCTAGGCCTAGCGGGGGACTTTACAATGAGCAGTTCTTC. Its protein product is CSAPRPSGGLYNEQFF.